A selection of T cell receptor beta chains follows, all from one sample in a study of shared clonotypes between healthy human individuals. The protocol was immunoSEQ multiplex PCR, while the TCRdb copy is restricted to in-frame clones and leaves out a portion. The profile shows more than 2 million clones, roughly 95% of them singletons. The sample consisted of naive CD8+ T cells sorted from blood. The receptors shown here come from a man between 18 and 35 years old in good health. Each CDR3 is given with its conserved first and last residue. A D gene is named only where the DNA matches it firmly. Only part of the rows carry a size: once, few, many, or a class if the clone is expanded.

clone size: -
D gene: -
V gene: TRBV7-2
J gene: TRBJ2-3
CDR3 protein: CASSFRGDTQYF
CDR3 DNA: TGTGCCAGCAGCTTTCGAGGAGATACGCAGTATTTT

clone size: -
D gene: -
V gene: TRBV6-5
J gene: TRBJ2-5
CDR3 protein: CASTTGETQYF
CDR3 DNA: TGTGCCAGCACCACGGGGGAGACCCAGTACTTC

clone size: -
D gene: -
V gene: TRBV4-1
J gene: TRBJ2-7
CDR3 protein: CASSQDKGGSSYEQYF
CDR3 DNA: TGCGCCAGCAGCCAAGATAAGGGGGGGAGCTCCTACGAGCAGTACTTC

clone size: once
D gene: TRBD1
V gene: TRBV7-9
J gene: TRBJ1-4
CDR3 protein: CASSPPGGNEKLFF
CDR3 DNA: TGTGCCAGCAGCCCGCCAGGGGGCAATGAAAAACTGTTTTTT

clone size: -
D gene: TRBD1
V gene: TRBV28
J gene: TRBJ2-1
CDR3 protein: CASSYTGGSGEQFF
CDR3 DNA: TGTGCCAGCAGCTATACAGGGGGGTCTGGTGAGCAGTTCTTC

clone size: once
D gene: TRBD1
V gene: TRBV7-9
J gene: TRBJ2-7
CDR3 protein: CASVQGAVYEQYF
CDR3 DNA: TGTGCCAGCGTACAGGGGGCCGTCTACGAGCAGTACTTC

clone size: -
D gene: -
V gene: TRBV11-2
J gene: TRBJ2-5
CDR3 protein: CASSAYQETQYF
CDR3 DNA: TGTGCCAGCAGCGCATACCAAGAGACCCAGTACTTC

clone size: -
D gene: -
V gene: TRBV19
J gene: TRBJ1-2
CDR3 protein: CASISIRGDNYGYTF
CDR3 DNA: TGTGCCAGTATCTCGATCCGGGGAGATAACTATGGCTACACCTTC

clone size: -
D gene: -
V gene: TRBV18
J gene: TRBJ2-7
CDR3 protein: CASSPPTIPLNYEQYF
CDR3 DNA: TGTGCCAGCTCACCACCTACGATTCCCCTCAACTACGAGCAGTACTTC

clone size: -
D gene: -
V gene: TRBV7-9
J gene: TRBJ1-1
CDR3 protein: CASRVENTEAFF
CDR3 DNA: TGTGCCAGCAGGGTAGAGAACACTGAAGCTTTCTTT

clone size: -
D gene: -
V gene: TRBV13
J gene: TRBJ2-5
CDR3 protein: CASSSHWERAVQETQYF
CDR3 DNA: TGTGCCAGCAGCTCCCACTGGGAGCGGGCCGTCCAAGAGACCCAGTACTTC

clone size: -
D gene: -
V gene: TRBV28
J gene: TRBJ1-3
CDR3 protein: CASSWGEGTGNTIYF
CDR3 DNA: TGTGCCAGCAGTTGGGGTGAGGGTACTGGAAACACCATATATTTT

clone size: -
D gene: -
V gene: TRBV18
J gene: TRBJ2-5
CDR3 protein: CASSPPLGYQETQYF
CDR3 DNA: TGTGCCAGCTCACCACCCCTGGGATATCAAGAGACCCAGTACTTC

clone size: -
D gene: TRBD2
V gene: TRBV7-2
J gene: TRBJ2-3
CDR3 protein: CASDRTSGRAEDTQYF
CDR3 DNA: TGTGCCAGCGACCGGACTAGCGGGAGGGCCGAGGATACGCAGTATTTT

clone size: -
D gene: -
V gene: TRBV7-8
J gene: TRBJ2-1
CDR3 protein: CASSSPTDNEQFF
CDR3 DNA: TGTGCCAGCAGCTCCCCGACGGACAATGAGCAGTTCTTC

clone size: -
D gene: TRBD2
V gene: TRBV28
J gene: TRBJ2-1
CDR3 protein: CASSPQRERSYNEQFF
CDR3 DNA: TGTGCCAGCAGTCCCCAGCGGGAGAGGTCCTACAATGAGCAGTTCTTC

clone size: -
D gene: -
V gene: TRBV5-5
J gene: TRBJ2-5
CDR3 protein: CASSRQVGYQETQYF
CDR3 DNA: TGTGCCAGCAGTCGACAGGTGGGGTACCAAGAGACCCAGTACTTC

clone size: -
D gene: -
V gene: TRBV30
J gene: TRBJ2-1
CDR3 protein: CAWSYFPQQFF
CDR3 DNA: TGTGCCTGGAGTTATTTTCCCCAGCAGTTCTTC

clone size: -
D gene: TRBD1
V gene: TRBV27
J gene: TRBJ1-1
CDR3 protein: CASTWVGTGALNTEAFF
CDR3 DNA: TGTGCCAGCACCTGGGTAGGGACAGGGGCCCTGAACACTGAAGCTTTCTTT

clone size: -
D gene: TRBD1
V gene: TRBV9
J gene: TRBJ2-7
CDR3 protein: CASSPRTGTEQYF
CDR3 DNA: TGTGCCAGCAGCCCTCGGACAGGAACCGAGCAGTACTTC

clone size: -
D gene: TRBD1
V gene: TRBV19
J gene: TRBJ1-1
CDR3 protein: CARPGQGGPEAFF
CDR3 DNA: TGTGCCAGGCCGGGACAGGGGGGGCCTGAAGCTTTCTTT

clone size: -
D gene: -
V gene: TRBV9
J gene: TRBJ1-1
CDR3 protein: CASSSQGPEAFF
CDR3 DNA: TGTGCCAGCAGCTCACAGGGCCCTGAAGCTTTCTTT

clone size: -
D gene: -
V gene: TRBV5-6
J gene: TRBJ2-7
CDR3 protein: CASSLTPFLGSSYEQYF
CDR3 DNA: TGTGCCAGCAGCTTAACCCCGTTTCTGGGGAGCTCCTACGAGCAGTACTTC

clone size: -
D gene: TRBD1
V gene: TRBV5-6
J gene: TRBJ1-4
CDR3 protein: CASSSGTAKTKLFF
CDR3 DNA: TGTGCCAGCAGCTCTGGGACAGCTAAGACAAAACTGTTTTTT

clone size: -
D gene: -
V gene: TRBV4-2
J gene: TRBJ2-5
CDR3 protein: CASSWAVEYQETQYF
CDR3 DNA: TGTGCCAGCAGCTGGGCGGTGGAGTACCAAGAGACCCAGTACTTC

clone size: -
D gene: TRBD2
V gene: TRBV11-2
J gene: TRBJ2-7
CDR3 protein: CASSLPSGTSGPLSYEQYF
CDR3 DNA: TGTGCCAGCAGCTTACCCAGCGGGACTAGCGGGCCTCTCTCCTACGAGCAGTACTTC

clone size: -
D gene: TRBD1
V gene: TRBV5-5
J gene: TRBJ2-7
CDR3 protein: CASSLAEQGAPYEQYF
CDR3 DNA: TGTGCCAGCAGCTTGGCGGAACAGGGGGCGCCCTACGAGCAGTACTTC

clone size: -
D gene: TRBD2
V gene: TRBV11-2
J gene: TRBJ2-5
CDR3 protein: CASSLEWGGRETQYF
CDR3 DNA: TGTGCCAGCAGCTTAGAATGGGGAGGGAGAGAGACCCAGTACTTC

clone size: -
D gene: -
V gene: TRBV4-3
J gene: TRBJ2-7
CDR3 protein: CASSQEPEGVYEQYF
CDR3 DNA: TGCGCCAGCAGCCAAGAACCCGAGGGAGTCTACGAGCAGTACTTC

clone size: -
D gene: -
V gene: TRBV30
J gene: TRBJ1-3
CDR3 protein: CAWRQGWGNTIYF
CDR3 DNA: TGTGCCTGGAGGCAGGGGTGGGGAAACACCATATATTTT

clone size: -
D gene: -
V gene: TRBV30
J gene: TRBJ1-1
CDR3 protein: CAWSGTGNTEAFF
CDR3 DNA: TGTGCCTGGAGCGGGACTGGGAACACTGAAGCTTTCTTT

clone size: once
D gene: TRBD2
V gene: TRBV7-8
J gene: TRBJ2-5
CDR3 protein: CASSLAAGGDQETQYF
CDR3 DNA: TGTGCCAGCAGCTTAGCTGCCGGGGGGGACCAAGAGACCCAGTACTTC

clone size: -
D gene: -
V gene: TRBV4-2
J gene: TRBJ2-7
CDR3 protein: CASSLDTSYEQYF
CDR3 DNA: TGTGCCAGCAGCCTGGACACCTCCTACGAGCAGTACTTC

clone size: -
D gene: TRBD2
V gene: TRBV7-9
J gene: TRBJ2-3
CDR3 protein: CASSFGTSVSTSTDTQYF
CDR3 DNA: TGTGCCAGCAGCTTTGGGACTAGCGTATCGACTAGCACAGATACGCAGTATTTT

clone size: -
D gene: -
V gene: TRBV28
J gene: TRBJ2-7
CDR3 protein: CASSLSGGYEQYF
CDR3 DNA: TGTGCCAGCAGTTTATCGGGCGGCTACGAGCAGTACTTC

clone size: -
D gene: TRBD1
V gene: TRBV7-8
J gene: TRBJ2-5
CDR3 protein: CASRRRDRVGETQYF
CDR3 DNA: TGTGCCAGCCGCCGACGGGACAGGGTGGGAGAGACCCAGTACTTC

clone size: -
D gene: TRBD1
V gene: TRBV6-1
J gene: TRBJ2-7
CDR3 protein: CASSEPTGGIHEQYF
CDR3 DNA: TGTGCCAGCAGTGAACCAACAGGGGGGATCCACGAGCAGTACTTC

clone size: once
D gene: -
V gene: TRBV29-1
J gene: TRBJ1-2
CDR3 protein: CSVEDRWENEHGYTF
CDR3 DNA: TGCAGCGTTGAAGATCGGTGGGAAAACGAGCATGGCTACACCTTC

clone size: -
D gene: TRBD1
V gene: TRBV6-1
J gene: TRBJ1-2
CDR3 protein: CASRQRQGENYGYTF
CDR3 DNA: TGTGCCAGCAGACAAAGACAGGGGGAGAACTATGGCTACACCTTC

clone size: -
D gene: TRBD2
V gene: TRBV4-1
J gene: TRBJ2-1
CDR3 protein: CASSQHPGLASDEQFF
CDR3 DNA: TGCGCCAGCAGCCAGCACCCGGGACTAGCGTCGGATGAGCAGTTCTTC

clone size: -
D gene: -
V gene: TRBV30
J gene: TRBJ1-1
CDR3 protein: CAWEGGNTEAFF
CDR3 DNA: TGTGCCTGGGAGGGGGGGAACACTGAAGCTTTCTTT

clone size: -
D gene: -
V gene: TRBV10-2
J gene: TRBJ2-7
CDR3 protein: CASSEKKRTFSYEQYF
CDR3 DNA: TGCGCCAGCAGTGAGAAGAAGAGGACCTTCTCCTACGAGCAGTACTTC

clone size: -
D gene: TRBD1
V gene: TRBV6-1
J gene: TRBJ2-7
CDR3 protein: CASSERDRGIDEQYF
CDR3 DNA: TGTGCCAGCAGTGAGCGGGACAGGGGGATCGACGAGCAGTACTTC

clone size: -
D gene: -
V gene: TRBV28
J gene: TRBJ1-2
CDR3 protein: CASSVGQDYGYTF
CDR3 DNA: TGTGCCAGCAGTGTGGGACAAGACTATGGCTACACCTTC

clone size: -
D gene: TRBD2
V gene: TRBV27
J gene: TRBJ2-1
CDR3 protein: CASNPQREAPHNEQFF
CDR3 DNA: TGTGCCAGCAACCCCCAGCGGGAGGCCCCCCACAATGAGCAGTTCTTC

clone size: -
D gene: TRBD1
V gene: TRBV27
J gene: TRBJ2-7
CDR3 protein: CASSYRTGYLYEQYF
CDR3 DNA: TGTGCCAGCAGTTATAGGACAGGGTACCTCTACGAGCAGTACTTC

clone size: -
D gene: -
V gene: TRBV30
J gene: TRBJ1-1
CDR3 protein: CAWSYSPPRNTEAFF
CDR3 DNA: TGTGCCTGGAGTTATTCCCCGCCGAGGAACACTGAAGCTTTCTTT

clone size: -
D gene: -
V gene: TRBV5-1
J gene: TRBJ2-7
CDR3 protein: CASSPLYTWDYEQYF
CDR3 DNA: TGCGCCAGCAGCCCCCTGTACACTTGGGACTACGAGCAGTACTTC